What follows are 5 T cell receptor beta chains derived from one specimen sequenced in a study of blood T cell repertoires in COVID-19. Profiled with immunoSEQ multiplex PCR; TCRdb holds only in-frame clones, not every one. The profile shows approximately 110,000 clones, 85% to 90% of them singletons. The sequenced sample was peripheral blood. Source of these receptors: a woman in her forties or fifties with acute or convalescent COVID-19.

This chain joins TRBV3-1 (or the pseudogene TRBV3-2) and TRBJ2-2; possibly TRBD1 for D (5 bases). The germline CDR1 and CDR2 sequences are LGHDT and YNNKEL (reference sequence). The CDR3 contains 15 residues. Trimming shortened V by 2 bases and J by 4 bases, and 11 bases separated the two germline ends. The CDR3 bases are TGTGCCAGCAGCCAAAGGGGTGTGGGCACCGGGGAGCTGTTTTTT. Translated: CASSQRGVGTGELFF.

V and J are TRBV19 and TRBJ1-5, with 10 bases identical to TRBD1. V dropped 9 bases and J dropped 1; count of bases not matched to a gene: 3. Germline values: CDR1 LNHDA, CDR2 SQIVND (reference sequence). The CDR3 is made up of 14 amino acids. CDR3 sequence: CASRTGGSNQPQHF. Written as DNA, the CDR3 is TGTGCCAGCAGGACAGGGGGGAGCAATCAGCCCCAGCATTTT. The full variable domain, in which reference TRBV19 and TRBJ1-5 provide the parts outside the CDR3, is DGGITQSPKYLFRKEGQNVTLSCEQNLNHDAMYWYRQDPGQGLRLIYYSQIVNDFQKGDIAEGYSVSREKKESFPLTVTSAQKNPTAFYLCASRTGGSNQPQHFGDGTRLSIL.

V is TRBV30 and J is TRBJ2-3; maybe TRBD2 (5 bases). The germline gives CDR1 GTSNPN, CDR2 SVGIG (reference sequence). The CDR3 extends over 12 amino acids. V lost 5 bases to trimming and J lost 1 base, with 7 bases between them. CDR3 coding DNA: TGTGCCTGGGAGAGGGGCACAGATACGCAGTATTTT. Translation: CAWERGTDTQYF.

The chain carries TRBV25-1 and TRBJ2-4; D is possibly TRBD1 (5 bases). The CDR3 covers 16 residues. The germline V gene has CDR1 MGHDK and CDR2 SYGVNS. V lost 1 base to trimming and J lost 4 bases, with 14 bases between them. CDR3 DNA sequence: TGTGCCAGCAGTGAATCGACCGAGACAGCTAAAAACATTCAGTACTTC. Protein product: CASSESTETAKNIQYF.

This clone showed up just once. The V call is TRBV6-5, the J call TRBJ2-7; D is undetermined. With 6 bases removed from V and 3 bases from J, the gap between germline ends came to 15 bases. Germline CDR1 reads MNHEY; CDR2 reads SVGAGI. The CDR3 spans 14 residues. The CDR3 nucleotides read TGTGCCAGCAGCCCGGGTGGAGTCTACTACGAGCAGTACTTC. Translation gives CASSPGGVYYEQYF.